This section outlines one T cell receptor beta chain sequence together with its context. This record belongs to a study of control samples from healthy donors and cancer patients. V was shortened by 6 bases and J by 8 bases, with 16 bases between the two germline ends. The CDR3 spans 14 residues. CDR1 and CDR2 (germline): KGHSH, LQKENI. The protocol was immunoSEQ multiplex PCR, while the TCRdb copy is restricted to in-frame clones and leaves out a portion. The sample gives about 120,000 clones, 90% of which show up once; 2.5% is in the top ten. The clonotype originates from a man aged 35 to 55 in good health. V is TRBV18 and J is TRBJ1-4, with D maybe TRBD1 (6 bases). The specimen sequenced was blood. DNA for the CDR3: TGTGCCAGCTCGCCGGGGGCGCATGGGGAAAAACTGTTTTTT. Encoded protein: CASSPGAHGEKLFF. Supplemented by reference TRBV18 and TRBJ1-4, the full variable domain reads NAGVMQNPRHLVRRRGQEARLRCSPMKGHSHVYWYRQLPEEGLKFMVYLQKENIIDESGMPKERFSAEFPKEGPSILRIQQVVRGDSAAYFCASSPGAHGEKLFFGSGTQLSVL.